This TCR beta chain is drawn from a study of monozygotic twins with inflammatory bowel disease. Study results and limitations: IBD patients shared fewer clonotypes with other individuals than healthy twins, especially patients with disease activity signs.

Every donor provided one blood sample measuring about 2.3 ml. As concerns this clonotype: Its antigen is not known.

TCRdb re-called the 5' RACE reads and gives one entry per CDR3 protein, without DNA. The sample table includes about 300,000 distinct CDR3 sequences. There are 14 residues in the CDR3. This chain links TRBV12-3 or TRBV12-4 with TRBJ1-5; no DNA is available, so the TRBD1 call from TCRdb remains unchecked. This receptor was identified in a human donor with ulcerative colitis or Crohn's disease, or a healthy co-twin of an affected twin (not recorded which). Sequencing was performed on blood. CDR3 in amino acids: CASSFRQGNQPQHF.